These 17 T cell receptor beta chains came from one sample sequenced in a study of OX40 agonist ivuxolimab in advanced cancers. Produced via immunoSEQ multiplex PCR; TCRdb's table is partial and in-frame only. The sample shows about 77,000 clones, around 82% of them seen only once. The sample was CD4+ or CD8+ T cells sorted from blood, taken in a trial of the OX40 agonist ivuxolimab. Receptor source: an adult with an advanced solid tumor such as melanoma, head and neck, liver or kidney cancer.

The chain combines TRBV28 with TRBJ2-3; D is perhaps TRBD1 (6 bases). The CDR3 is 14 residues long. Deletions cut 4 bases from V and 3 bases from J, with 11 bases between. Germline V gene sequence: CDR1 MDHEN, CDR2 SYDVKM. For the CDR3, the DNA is TGTGCCAGCAGTTGGGGCAGGGGAACAGATACGCAGTATTTT. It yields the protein CASSWGRGTDTQYF.

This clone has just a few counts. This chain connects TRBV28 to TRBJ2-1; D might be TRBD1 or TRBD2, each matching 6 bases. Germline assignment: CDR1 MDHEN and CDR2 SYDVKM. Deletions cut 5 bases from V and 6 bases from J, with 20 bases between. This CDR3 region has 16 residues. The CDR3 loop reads CASSTPLGGFSNEQFF. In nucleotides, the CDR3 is TGTGCCAGCAGTACCCCCCTCGGGGGCTTCAGCAATGAGCAGTTCTTC.

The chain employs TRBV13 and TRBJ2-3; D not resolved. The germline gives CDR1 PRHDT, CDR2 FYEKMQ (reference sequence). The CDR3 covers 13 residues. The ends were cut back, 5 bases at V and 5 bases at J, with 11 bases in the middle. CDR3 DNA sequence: TGTGCCAGCAGCCCGCGCCCGATAGATACGCAGTATTTT. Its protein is CASSPRPIDTQYF. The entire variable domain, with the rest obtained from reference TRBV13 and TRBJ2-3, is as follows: AAGVIQSPRHLIKEKRETATLKCYPIPRHDTVYWYQQGPGQDPQFLISFYEKMQSDKGSIPDRFSAQQFSDYHSELNMSSLELGDSALYFCASSPRPIDTQYFGPGTRLTVL.

The CDR3 DNA is TGTGCCAGCAGTTCCCTCGGGGGGAAAAAACTGTTTTTT. Translating gives CASSSLGGKKLFF. The chain carries TRBV6-6 and TRBJ1-4; possibly TRBD1 for D (5 bases). The CDR3 length is 13 residues. Per germline, CDR1 MNHNY and CDR2 SVGAGI (reference sequence). V lost 4 bases, J lost 9 bases, and 12 bases lay in between.

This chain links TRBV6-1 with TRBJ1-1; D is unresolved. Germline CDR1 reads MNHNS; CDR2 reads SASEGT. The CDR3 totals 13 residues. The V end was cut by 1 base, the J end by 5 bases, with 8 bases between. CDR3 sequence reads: CASSEVRRTEAFF. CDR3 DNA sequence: TGTGCCAGCAGTGAAGTTCGAAGGACTGAAGCTTTCTTT.

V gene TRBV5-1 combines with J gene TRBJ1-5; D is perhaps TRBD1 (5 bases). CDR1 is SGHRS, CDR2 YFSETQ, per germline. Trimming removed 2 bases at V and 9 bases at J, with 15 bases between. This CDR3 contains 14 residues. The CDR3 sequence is CASSFSQGERPQHF. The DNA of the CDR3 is TGCGCCAGCAGCTTCTCGCAGGGCGAGAGGCCCCAGCATTTT. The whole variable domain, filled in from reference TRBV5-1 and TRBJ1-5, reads KAGVTQTPRYLIKTRGQQVTLSCSPISGHRSVSWYQQTPGQGLQFLFEYFSETQRNKGNFPGRFSGRQFSNSRSEMNVSTLELGDSALYLCASSFSQGERPQHFGDGTRLSIL.

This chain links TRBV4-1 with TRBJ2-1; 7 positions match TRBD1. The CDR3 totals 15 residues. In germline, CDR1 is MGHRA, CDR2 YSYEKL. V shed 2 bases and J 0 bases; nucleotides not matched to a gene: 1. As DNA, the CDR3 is TGCGCCAGCAGCCAACCAGGGGGCTCCTACAATGAGCAGTTCTTC. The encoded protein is CASSQPGGSYNEQFF.

The CDR3: CASSAGQGAWDEQYF. Written as DNA, the CDR3 is TGTGCCAGCAGCGCAGGACAGGGGGCCTGGGACGAGCAGTACTTC. This sequence joins TRBV2 and TRBJ2-7, with 11 bases identical to TRBD1. V trimming: 6 bases; J trimming: 5 bases; junction bases outside the gene matches: 9. Germline V gene sequence: CDR1 SNHLY, CDR2 FYNNEI. CDR3 size: 15 residues.

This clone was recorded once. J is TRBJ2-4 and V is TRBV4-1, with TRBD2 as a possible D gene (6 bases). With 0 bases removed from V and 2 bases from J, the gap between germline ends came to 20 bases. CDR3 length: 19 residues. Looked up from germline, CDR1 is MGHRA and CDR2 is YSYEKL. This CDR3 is CASSQERRDGLTSKNIQYF. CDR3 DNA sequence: TGCGCCAGCAGCCAAGAGAGGAGGGACGGGCTGACTTCCAAAAACATTCAGTACTTC.

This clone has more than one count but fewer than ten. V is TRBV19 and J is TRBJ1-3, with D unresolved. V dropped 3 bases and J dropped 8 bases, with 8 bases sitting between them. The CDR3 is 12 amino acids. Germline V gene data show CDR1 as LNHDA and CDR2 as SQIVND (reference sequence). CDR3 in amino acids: CASSIRRDTIYF. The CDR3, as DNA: TGTGCCAGTAGTATCAGACGAGACACCATATATTTT.

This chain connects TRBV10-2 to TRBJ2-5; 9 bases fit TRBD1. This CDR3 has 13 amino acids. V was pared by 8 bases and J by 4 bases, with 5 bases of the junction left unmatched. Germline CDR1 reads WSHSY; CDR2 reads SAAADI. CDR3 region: CASRTGVPETQYF. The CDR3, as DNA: TGCGCCAGCCGGACAGGGGTCCCAGAGACCCAGTACTTC.

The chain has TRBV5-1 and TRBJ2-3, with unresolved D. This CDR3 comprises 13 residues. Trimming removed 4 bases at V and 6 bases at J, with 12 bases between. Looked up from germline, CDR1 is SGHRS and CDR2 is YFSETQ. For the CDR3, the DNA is TGCGCCAGCAGCCTCACGGACCGGGATACGCAGTATTTT. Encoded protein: CASSLTDRDTQYF.

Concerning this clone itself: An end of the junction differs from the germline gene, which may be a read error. CDR3 amino acids: CASSQVTAFSLTLTF. The CDR3 DNA is TGCGCCAGCAGCCAAGTTACGGCTTTTAGCCTCACATTAACTTTC. V gene TRBV4-1 combines with J gene TRBJ2-4; D not certain. The CDR3 consists of 15 residues. Germline CDR1 is MGHRA and CDR2 is YSYEKL.

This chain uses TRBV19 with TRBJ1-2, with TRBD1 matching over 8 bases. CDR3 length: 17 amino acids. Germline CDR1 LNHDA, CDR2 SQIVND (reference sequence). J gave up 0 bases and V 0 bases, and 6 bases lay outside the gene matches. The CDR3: CASSIDWGTGTNYGYTF. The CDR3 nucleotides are TGTGCCAGTAGTATAGATTGGGGGACAGGCACTAACTATGGCTACACCTTC.

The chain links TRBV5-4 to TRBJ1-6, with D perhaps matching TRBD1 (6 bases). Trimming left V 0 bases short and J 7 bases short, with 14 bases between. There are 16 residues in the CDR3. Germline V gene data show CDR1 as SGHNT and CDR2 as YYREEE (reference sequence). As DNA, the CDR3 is TGTGCCAGCAGCTTGGCAAGGGGGGGCGAAAATTCACCCCTCCACTTT. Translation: CASSLARGGENSPLHF.

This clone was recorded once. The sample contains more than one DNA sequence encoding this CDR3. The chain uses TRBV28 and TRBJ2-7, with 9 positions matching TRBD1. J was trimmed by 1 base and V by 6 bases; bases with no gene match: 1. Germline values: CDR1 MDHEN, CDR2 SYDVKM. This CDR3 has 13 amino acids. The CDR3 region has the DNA TGTGCCAGCAGGGACAGGGGTTCCTACGAGCAGTACTTC. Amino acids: CASRDRGSYEQYF.

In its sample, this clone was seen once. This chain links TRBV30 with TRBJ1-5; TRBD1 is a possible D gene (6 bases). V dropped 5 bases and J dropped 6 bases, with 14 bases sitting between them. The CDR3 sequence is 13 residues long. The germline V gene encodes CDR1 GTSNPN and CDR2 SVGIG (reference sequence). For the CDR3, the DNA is TGTGCCTGGTCAGGAGGGGGAAGTCAGCCCCAGCATTTT. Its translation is CAWSGGGSQPQHF. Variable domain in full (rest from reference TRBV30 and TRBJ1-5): SQTIHQWPATLVQPVGSPLSLECTVEGTSNPNLYWYRQAAGRGLQLLFYSVGIGQISSEVPQNLSASRPQDRQFILSSKKLLLSDSGFYLCAWSGGGSQPQHFGDGTRLSIL.